This T cell receptor beta chain derives from a study of blood T cell repertoires in COVID-19 (dated by TCRdb to 2020 to 2022). Regarding the research as a whole: Samples covering the acute and convalescent phases of COVID-19 were provided by collaborators in the United States, Italy and Spain. The prospective study material was composed of cDNA or gDNA derived from T cells, B-cell-depleted T cells, or PBMCs. Subjects who had been exposed to COVID-19, were actively infected with it, or had recovered from it provided the deeply sampled blood TCRbeta repertoires that made up the dataset. The repertoires were made available in a free public database intended to serve as a resource for research on the immune response to SARS-CoV-2. The samples were drawn from the first 160 participants of the ongoing ImmuneRACE study and from 950 to 1,500 subjects provided by 6 global collaborators. A de-identified subject ID, COVID-19 status, age in years and sex were almost always included in the sample metadata. Where available, HLA class I and class II types were taken from metadata supplied by the sample provider and were not determined by assay-based typing.

The sample holds one count of this clone. No antigen is known for it. The record has no base qualities; no much larger clone is one base away. Collaborating institutions collected whole blood in K2EDTA tubes following their own protocols. Collaborator samples were shipped for TCRbeta analysis as frozen whole blood, isolated PBMCs, or DNA extracted from either sample type. The immunoSEQ Assay, a bias-controlled multiplex PCR, was used to amplify TCRbeta CDR3 regions from genomic DNA. On the authors' methods: Nucleated cell counts per sample were estimated from amplification of reference gene primers within the assay. To quantify the absolute abundance of each unique TCRbeta CDR3 rearrangement, sequence reads were collapsed and filtered. Productive Simpson clonality was computed per sample as the square root of Simpson's diversity index over productive rearrangements. Entries here come from immuneACCESS through TCRdb and include only in-frame sequences with V and J called. Some clones fail to appear in such tables; in the studies checked, an unresolved V gene covers under half of the shortfall, and the cause of the remainder is unknown. The V and J calls and clone size come from that table; D and trimming were worked out from the DNA. The sample table contains fewer than 80,000 clones; only one count was recorded for around 83% of them. The biggest ten clones account for around 9.6% of the sample.

The CDR1 and CDR2 encoded by the germline V gene are SGHTS and YDEGEE. Including cysteine and phenylalanine, the CDR3 has 15 amino acids. Just the 45-base CDR3 DNA is kept, in frame starting at base 1. Deletion took 3 bases off V and 3 bases off J, with a span of 12 bases between the germline ends. Study-wide conclusions, independent of this receptor: How much clinical and demographic metadata was included differed by source and by participant, and the metadata was provided uncurated.

The chain joins TRBV5-8 to TRBJ1-4; the D region possibly corresponds to TRBD1 (6 bases align). Sample: peripheral blood. The TCR comes from a woman of 80 years or more with acute or convalescent COVID-19. For the CDR3, the sequence is CASSYRDGANEKLFF. The sequenced DNA is TGTGCCAGCAGCTACAGGGACGGGGCTAATGAAAAACTGTTTTTT. Joined to the reference TRBV5-8 and TRBJ1-4 proteins, this CDR3 gives the full variable domain: EAGVTQSPTHLIKTRGQQATLRCSPISGHTSVYWYQQALGLGLQFLLWYDEGEERNRGNFPPRFSGRQFPNYSSELNVNALELEDSALYLCASSYRDGANEKLFFGSGTQLSVL.